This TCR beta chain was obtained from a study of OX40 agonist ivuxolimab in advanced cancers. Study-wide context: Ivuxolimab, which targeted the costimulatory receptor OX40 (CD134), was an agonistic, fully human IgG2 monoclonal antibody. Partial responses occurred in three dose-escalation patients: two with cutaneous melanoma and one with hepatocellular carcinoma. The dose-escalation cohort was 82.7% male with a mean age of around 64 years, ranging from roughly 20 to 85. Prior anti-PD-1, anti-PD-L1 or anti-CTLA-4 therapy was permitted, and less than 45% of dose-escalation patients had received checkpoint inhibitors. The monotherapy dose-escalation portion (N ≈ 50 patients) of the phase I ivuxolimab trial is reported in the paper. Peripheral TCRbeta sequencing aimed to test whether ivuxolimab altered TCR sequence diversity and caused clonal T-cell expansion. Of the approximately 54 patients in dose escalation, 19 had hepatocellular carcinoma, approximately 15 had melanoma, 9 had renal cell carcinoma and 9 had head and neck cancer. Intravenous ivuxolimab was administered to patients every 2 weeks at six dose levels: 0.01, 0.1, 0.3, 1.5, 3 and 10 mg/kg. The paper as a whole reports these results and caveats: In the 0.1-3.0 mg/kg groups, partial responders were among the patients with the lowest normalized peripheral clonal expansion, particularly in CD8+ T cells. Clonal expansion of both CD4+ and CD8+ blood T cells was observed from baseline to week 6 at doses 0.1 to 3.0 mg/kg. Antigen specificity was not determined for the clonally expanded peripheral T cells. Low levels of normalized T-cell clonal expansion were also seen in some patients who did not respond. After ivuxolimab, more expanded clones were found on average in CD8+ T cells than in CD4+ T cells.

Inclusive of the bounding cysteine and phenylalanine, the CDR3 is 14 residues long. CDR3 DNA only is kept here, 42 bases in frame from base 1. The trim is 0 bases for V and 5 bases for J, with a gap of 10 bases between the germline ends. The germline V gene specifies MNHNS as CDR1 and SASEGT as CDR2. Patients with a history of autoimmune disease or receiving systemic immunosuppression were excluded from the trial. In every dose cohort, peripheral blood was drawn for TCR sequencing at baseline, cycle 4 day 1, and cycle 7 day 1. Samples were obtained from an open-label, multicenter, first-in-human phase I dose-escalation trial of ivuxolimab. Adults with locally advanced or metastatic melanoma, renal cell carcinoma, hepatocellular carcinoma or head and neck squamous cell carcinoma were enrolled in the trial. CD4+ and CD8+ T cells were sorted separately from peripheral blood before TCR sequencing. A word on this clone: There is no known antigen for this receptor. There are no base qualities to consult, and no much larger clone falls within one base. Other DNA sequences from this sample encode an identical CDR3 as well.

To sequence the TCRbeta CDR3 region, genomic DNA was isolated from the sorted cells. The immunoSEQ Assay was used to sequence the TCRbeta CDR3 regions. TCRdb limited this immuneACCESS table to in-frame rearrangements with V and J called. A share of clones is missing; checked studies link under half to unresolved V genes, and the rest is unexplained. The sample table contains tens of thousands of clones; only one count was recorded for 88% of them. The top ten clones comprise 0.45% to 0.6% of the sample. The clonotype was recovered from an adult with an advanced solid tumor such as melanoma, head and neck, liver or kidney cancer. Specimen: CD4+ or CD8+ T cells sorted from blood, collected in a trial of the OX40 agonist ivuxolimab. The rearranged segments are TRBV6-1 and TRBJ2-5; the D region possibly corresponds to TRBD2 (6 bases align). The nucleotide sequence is TGTGCCAGCAGTGAAGCGCGGGGTCGCGAGACCCAGTACTTC. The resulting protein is CASSEARGRETQYF.